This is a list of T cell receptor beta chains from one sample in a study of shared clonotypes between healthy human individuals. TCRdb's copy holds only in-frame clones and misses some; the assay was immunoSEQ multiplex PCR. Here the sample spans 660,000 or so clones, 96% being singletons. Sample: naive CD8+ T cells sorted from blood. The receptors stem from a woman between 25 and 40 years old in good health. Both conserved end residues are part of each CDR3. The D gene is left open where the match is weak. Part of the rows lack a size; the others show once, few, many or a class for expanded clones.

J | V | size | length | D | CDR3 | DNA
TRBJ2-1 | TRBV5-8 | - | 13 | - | CASLGGGSDEQFF | TGTGCCAGCTTGGGAGGGGGTTCTGATGAGCAGTTCTTC
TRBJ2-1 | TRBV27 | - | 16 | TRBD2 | CASSLWGRANSDEQFF | TGTGCCAGCAGTTTGTGGGGGAGGGCAAACTCCGATGAGCAGTTCTTC
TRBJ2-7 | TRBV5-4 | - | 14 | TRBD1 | CASSTRTGGYEQYF | TGTGCCAGCAGCACTAGGACAGGGGGCTACGAGCAGTACTTC
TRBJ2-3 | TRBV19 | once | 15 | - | CASSATGVSPDTQYF | TGTGCCAGTAGTGCGACAGGTGTTTCTCCAGATACGCAGTATTTT
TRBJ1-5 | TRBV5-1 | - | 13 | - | CASSLGSNQPQHF | TGCGCCAGCAGCCTGGGAAGCAATCAGCCCCAGCATTTT
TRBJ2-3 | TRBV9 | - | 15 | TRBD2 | CASSATGTSAYTQYF | TGTGCCAGCAGCGCTACCGGGACTAGCGCGTATACGCAGTATTTT
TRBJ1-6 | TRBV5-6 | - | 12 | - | CASSLFPSPLHF | TGTGCCAGCAGCTTGTTTCCTTCACCCCTCCACTTT
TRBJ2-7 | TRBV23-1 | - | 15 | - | CASNHRARSSYEQYF | TGCGCCAGCAACCACAGGGCAAGAAGCTCCTACGAGCAGTACTTC
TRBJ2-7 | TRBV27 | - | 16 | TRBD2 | CASSLSLAEVTYEQYF | TGTGCCAGCAGTTTATCCCTAGCGGAGGTGACCTACGAGCAGTACTTC
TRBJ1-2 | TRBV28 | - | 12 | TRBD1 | CASEQGDDGYTF | TGTGCCAGTGAACAGGGGGATGATGGCTACACCTTC
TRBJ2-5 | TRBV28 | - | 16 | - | CASSHGHRVNGETQYF | TGTGCCAGCAGCCACGGGCACAGGGTGAATGGAGAGACCCAGTACTTC
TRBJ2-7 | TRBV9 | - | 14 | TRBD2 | CASSVASGSYEQYF | TGTGCCAGCAGCGTAGCAAGCGGGAGTTACGAGCAGTACTTC
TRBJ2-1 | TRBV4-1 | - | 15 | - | CASSRYPTVDNEQFF | TGCGCCAGCAGCCGGTATCCGACAGTAGACAATGAGCAGTTCTTC
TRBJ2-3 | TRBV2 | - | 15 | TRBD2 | CASSEELAATDTQYF | TGTGCCAGCAGTGAAGAGCTAGCGGCCACAGATACGCAGTATTTT
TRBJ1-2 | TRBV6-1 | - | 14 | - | CASSVEDRNYGYTF | TGTGCCAGCAGTGTAGAGGACCGTAACTATGGCTACACCTTC
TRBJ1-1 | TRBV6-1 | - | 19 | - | CASSEVKGAAGDGASEAFF | TGTGCCAGCAGTGAAGTAAAAGGGGCGGCCGGGGATGGGGCGTCTGAAGCTTTCTTT
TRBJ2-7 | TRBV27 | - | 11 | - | CASGPNYEQYF | TGTGCCAGCGGGCCGAACTACGAGCAGTACTTC
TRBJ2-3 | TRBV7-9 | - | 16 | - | CASSPSPPFSTDTQYF | TGTGCCAGCAGCCCATCCCCCCCCTTTAGCACAGATACGCAGTATTTT
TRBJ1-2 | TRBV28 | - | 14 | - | CASSPQSRNYGYTF | TGTGCCAGCAGCCCACAGAGCCGCAACTATGGCTACACCTTC
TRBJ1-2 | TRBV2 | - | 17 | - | CASSEVDRTASNYGYTF | TGTGCCAGCAGTGAAGTGGACAGAACCGCCTCTAACTATGGCTACACCTTC
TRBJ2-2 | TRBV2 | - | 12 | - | CASSPNTGELFF | TGTGCCAGCAGTCCGAACACCGGGGAGCTGTTTTTT
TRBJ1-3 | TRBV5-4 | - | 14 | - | CASSLEGLGNTIYF | TGTGCCAGCAGCTTGGAAGGGCTCGGAAACACCATATATTTT
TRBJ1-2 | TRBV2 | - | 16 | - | CASSDYPQDTNYGYTF | TGTGCCAGCAGTGATTACCCCCAGGATACTAACTATGGCTACACCTTC
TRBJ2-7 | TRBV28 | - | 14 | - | CASNPLGRIYEQYF | TGTGCCAGCAACCCACTAGGGAGGATCTACGAGCAGTACTTC
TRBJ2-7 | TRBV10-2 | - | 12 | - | CASSEAGFEQYF | TGCGCCAGCAGTGAGGCAGGGTTCGAGCAGTACTTC
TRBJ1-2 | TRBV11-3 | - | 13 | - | CASSSPFWYGYTF | TGTGCCAGCAGCTCCCCCTTTTGGTACGGCTACACCTTC
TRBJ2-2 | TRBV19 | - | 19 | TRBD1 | CASSPYPGQGLPNTGELFF | TGTGCCAGTAGTCCGTATCCGGGACAGGGCCTTCCGAACACCGGGGAGCTGTTTTTT
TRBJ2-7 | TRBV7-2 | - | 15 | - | CASSARDLSSYEQYF | TGTGCCAGCAGCGCCCGGGACCTAAGCTCCTACGAGCAGTACTTC
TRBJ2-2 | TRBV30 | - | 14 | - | CALRGTANTGELFF | TGTGCCCTCCGGGGGACTGCGAACACCGGGGAGCTGTTTTTT
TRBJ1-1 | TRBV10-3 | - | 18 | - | CAISDRRDTSILNTEAFF | TGTGCCATCAGTGACCGCCGGGACACAAGTATTTTGAACACTGAAGCTTTCTTT
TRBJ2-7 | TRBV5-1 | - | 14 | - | CASSPRKGSYEQYF | TGCGCCAGCAGCCCCCGGAAAGGGTCCTACGAGCAGTACTTC
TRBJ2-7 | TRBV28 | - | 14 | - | CASSSGLSFYEQYF | TGTGCCAGCAGTTCCGGACTCTCCTTCTACGAGCAGTACTTC
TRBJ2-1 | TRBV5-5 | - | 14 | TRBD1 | CASGTAWGSNEQFF | TGTGCCAGCGGGACAGCCTGGGGCTCCAATGAGCAGTTCTTC
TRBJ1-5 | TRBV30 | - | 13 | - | CAWRGQGNQPQHF | TGTGCCTGGAGAGGTCAAGGGAATCAGCCCCAGCATTTT
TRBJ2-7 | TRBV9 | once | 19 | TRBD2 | CASSDGTVLAGKDTYEQYF | TGTGCCAGCAGCGACGGGACAGTTCTAGCGGGAAAAGACACCTACGAGCAGTACTTC
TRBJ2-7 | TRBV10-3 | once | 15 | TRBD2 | CAISPASGSSYEQYF | TGTGCCATCAGCCCCGCTAGCGGGAGTTCCTACGAGCAGTACTTC
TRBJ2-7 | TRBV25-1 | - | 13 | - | CASSEYPGYEQYF | TGTGCCAGCAGTGAATATCCAGGATACGAGCAGTACTTC
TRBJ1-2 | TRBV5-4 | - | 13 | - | CASSVTGKNGYTF | TGTGCCAGCAGCGTGACAGGCAAAAATGGCTACACCTTC
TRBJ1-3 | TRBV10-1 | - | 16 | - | CASSESSFGLGNTIYF | TGCGCCAGCAGTGAGTCGTCCTTCGGCCTAGGGAACACCATATATTTT
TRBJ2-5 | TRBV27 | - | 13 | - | CASSLVRQETQYF | TGTGCCAGCAGTTTAGTGCGGCAAGAGACCCAGTACTTC
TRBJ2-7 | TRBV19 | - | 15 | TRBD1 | CASSIFSRGHDEQYF | TGTGCCAGTAGTATATTCTCCAGGGGGCACGACGAGCAGTACTTC
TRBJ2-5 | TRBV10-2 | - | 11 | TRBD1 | CASSGTGTQYF | TGCGCCAGCAGTGGGACAGGGACCCAGTACTTC
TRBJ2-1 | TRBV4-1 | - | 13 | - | CASSFGWSNEQFF | TGCGCCAGCAGCTTCGGATGGTCCAATGAGCAGTTCTTC
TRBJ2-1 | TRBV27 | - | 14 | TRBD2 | CASKGAGERDEQFF | TGTGCCAGCAAGGGAGCGGGAGAAAGGGATGAGCAGTTCTTC
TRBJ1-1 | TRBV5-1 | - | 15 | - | CASSLSGDLNTEAFF | TGCGCCAGCAGCTTGTCAGGGGACTTGAACACTGAAGCTTTCTTT
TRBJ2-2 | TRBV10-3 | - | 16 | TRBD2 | CAISTWEGSVTGELFF | TGTGCCATCTCGACCTGGGAGGGATCGGTCACCGGGGAGCTGTTTTTT
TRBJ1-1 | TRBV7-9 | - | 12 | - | CASSLSAGEAFF | TGTGCCAGCAGCTTAAGTGCCGGGGAAGCTTTCTTT
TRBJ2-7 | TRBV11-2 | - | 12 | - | CASSYNPHEQYF | TGTGCCAGCAGTTATAATCCCCACGAGCAGTACTTC